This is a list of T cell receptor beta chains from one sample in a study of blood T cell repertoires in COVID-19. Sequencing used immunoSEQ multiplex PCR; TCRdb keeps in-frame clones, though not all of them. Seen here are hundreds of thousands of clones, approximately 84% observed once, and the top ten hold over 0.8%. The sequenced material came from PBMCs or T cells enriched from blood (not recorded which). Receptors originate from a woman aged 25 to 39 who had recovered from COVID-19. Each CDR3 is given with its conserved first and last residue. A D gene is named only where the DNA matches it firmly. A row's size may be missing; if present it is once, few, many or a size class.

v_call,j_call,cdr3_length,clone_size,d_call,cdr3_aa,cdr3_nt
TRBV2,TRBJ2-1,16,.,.,CASSEEGYGSYNEQFF,TGTGCCAGCAGTGAAGAGGGGTATGGCTCCTACAATGAGCAGTTCTTC
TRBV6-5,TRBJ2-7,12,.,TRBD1,CARYGDSYEQYF,TGTGCCCGATACGGGGACAGCTACGAGCAGTACTTC
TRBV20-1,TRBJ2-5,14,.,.,CSASQPGLKETQYF,TGCAGTGCTAGTCAGCCAGGCTTGAAAGAGACCCAGTACTTC
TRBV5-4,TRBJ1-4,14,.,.,CASSDGGSDEKLFF,TGTGCCAGCAGCGACGGCGGGTCAGATGAAAAACTGTTTTTT
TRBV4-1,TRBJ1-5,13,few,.,CASSQESEQPQHF,TGCGCCAGCAGCCAAGAAAGTGAGCAGCCCCAGCATTTT
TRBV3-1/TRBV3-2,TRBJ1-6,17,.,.,CASSQAKTDYYNSPLHF,TGTGCCAGCAGCCAAGCCAAGACAGATTACTATAATTCACCCCTCCACTTT
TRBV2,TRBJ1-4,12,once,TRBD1,CASGQGFEKLFF,TGTGCCAGCGGACAGGGGTTCGAAAAACTGTTTTTT
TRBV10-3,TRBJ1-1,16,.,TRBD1,CAIRGDRGQGNTEAFF,TGTGCCATCAGAGGAGACAGGGGCCAGGGAAACACTGAAGCTTTCTTT
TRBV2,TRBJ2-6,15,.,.,CASSLRDSGANVLTF,TGTGCCAGCAGTTTGAGGGACTCTGGGGCCAACGTCCTGACTTTC
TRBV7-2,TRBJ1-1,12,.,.,CASSPTGTEAFF,TGTGCCAGCAGCCCCACAGGGACTGAAGCTTTCTTT
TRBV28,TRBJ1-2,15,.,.,CASSLHSQAPYGYTF,TGTGCCAGCAGTTTACACTCGCAGGCGCCTTATGGCTACACCTTC
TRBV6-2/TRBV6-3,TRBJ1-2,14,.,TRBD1,CASSAQGDDYGYTF,TGTGCCAGCAGTGCCCAGGGGGACGACTATGGCTACACCTTC
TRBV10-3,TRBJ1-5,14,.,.,CAISERGLDQPQHF,TGTGCCATCAGTGAACGTGGTTTAGATCAGCCCCAGCATTTT
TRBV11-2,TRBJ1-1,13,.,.,CASSLSRNTEAFF,TGTGCCAGCAGCTTATCCCGGAACACTGAAGCTTTCTTT
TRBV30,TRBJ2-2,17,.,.,CALGEGIRHSLTGELFF,TGTGCGCTTGGAGAGGGAATTAGGCACAGCCTCACCGGGGAGCTGTTTTTT
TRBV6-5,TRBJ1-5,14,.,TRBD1,CASSPRTGFQPQHF,TGTGCCAGCAGTCCACGGACAGGCTTTCAGCCCCAGCATTTT
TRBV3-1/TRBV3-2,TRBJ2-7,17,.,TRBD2,CASSQDLRLAGVYEQYF,TGTGCCAGCAGCCAAGATTTGAGGCTAGCGGGAGTATACGAGCAGTACTTC
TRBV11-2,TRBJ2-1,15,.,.,CASSLEFVTSDEQFF,TGTGCCAGCAGCTTAGAGTTCGTTACTTCGGATGAGCAGTTCTTC
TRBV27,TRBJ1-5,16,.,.,CASSLIRGDGNQPQHF,TGTGCCAGCAGTTTAATCAGGGGTGATGGCAATCAGCCCCAGCATTTT
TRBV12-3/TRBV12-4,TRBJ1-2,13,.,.,CASSLRAGHGYTF,TGTGCCAGCAGTTTAAGGGCAGGGCATGGCTACACCTTC
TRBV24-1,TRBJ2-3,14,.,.,CATSEPSLAHRKYF,TGTGCCACCAGTGAGCCCTCCCTAGCGCATAGGAAATATTTT
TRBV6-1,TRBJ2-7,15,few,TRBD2,CASSELTAGSYEQYF,TGTGCCAGCAGTGAATTAACAGCGGGGTCCTACGAGCAGTACTTC
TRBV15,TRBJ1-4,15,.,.,CATSRAIERHEKLFF,TGTGCCACCAGCAGAGCGATAGAGCGTCATGAAAAACTGTTTTTT
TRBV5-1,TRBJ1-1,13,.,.,CASSSQQGTEAFF,TGCGCCAGCAGCTCCCAACAGGGAACTGAAGCTTTCTTT
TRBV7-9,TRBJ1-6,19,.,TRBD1,CASSHAVDRGHNRGQPLHF,TGTGCCAGCAGCCATGCCGTGGACAGGGGACACAACCGGGGGCAACCCCTCCACTTT
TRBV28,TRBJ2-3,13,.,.,CASIRRGSDTQYF,TGTGCCAGCATCCGAAGGGGCTCGGATACGCAGTATTTT
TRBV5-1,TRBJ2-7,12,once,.,CASSLEPGEQYF,TGCGCCAGCAGCTTGGAACCCGGTGAGCAGTACTTC
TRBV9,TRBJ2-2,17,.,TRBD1,CASSPTGIQVNPGELFF,TGTGCCAGCAGCCCGACAGGGATACAGGTCAATCCCGGGGAGCTGTTTTTT
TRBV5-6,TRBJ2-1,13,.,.,CASVSSSYNEQFF,TGTGCCAGCGTGAGTAGCTCCTACAATGAGCAGTTCTTC
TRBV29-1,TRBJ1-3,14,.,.,CSVGGASYGNTIYF,TGCAGCGTGGGGGGAGCCTCCTATGGAAACACCATATATTTT
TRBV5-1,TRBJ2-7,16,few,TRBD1,CASSSNAGTGVYEQYF,TGCGCCAGCAGCTCCAACGCCGGGACAGGGGTTTACGAGCAGTACTTC
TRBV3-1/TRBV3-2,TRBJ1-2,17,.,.,CASSQERPAGAGYGYTF,TGTGCCAGCAGCCAAGAGAGGCCCGCAGGGGCAGGGTATGGCTACACCTTC
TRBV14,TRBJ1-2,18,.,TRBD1,CASSRWDRGLLDNYGYTF,TGTGCCAGCAGCCGGTGGGACAGGGGCTTATTGGATAACTATGGCTACACCTTC
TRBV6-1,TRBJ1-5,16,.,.,CASGGVSSGRNQPQHF,TGTGCCAGCGGTGGTGTTTCTTCGGGGAGGAATCAGCCCCAGCATTTT
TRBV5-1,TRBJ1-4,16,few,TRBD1,CASSSTGQRTNEKLFF,TGCGCCAGCAGCTCGACAGGGCAACGGACTAATGAAAAACTGTTTTTT
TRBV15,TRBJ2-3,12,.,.,CATRQGPDTQYF,TGTGCCACCAGGCAGGGGCCAGATACGCAGTATTTT
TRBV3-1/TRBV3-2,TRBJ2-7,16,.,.,CASSRPGAVLSYEQYF,TGTGCCAGCAGCCGCCCTGGGGCAGTTCTGTCCTACGAGCAGTACTTC